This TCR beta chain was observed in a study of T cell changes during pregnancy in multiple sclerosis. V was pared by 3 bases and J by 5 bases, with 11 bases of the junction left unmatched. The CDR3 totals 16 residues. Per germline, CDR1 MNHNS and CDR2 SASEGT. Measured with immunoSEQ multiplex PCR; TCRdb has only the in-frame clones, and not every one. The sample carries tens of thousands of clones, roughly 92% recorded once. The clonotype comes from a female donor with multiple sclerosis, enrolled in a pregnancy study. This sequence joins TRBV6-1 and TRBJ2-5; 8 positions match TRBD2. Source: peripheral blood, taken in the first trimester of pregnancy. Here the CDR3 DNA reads TGTGCCAGCAGTGATTCCGGGGGGGCCGGGTTGGAGACCCAGTACTTC. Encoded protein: CASSDSGGAGLETQYF.